What follows are 13 T cell receptor beta chains derived from one specimen sequenced in a study of T cell changes during pregnancy in multiple sclerosis. Data came from immunoSEQ multiplex PCR; TCRdb stores just in-frame clones and leaves some out. The profile shows some 60,000 clones, about 90% of them singletons. Sequences were derived from peripheral blood, sampled in the third trimester of pregnancy. These receptors came from a female donor in good health, enrolled as a control in a pregnancy study.

V usage is TRBV7-2 and J usage is TRBJ2-2; TRBD1 matches 9 bases. The CDR3 contains 16 residues. CDR1 is SGHTA, CDR2 FQGNSA, per germline. J was trimmed by 4 bases and V by 5 bases; bases with no gene match: 8. The CDR3 protein is CASSLTGTGPTGELFF. CDR3 DNA sequence: TGTGCCAGCAGCCTGACCGGGACAGGGCCCACCGGGGAGCTGTTTTTT.

The J gene is TRBJ1-1, the V gene TRBV27; TRBD1 might be the D (6 bases). This CDR3 comprises 15 residues. The V and J ends lost 8 bases and 8 bases respectively, with 24 bases between them. CDR1 is MNHEY, CDR2 SMNVEV, per germline (reference sequence). The chain's CDR3 is CASLNTDRSHSEAFF. DNA of the CDR3: TGTGCCAGCCTGAATACTGACAGGAGCCACTCCGAAGCTTTCTTT.

V usage is TRBV5-4 and J usage is TRBJ2-3, with unresolved D. Germline CDR1 reads SGHNT; CDR2 reads YYREEE (reference sequence). V was pared by 1 base and J by 0 bases, with 12 bases between. The CDR3 contains 16 residues. The CDR3 DNA reads TGTGCCAGCAGCTTGAGGATGGCAGGAAGCACAGATACGCAGTATTTT. It yields the protein CASSLRMAGSTDTQYF.

This clone was picked up one time. The V call is TRBV4-3, the J call TRBJ2-1; 8 bases fit TRBD2. This CDR3 comprises 16 residues. CDR1 LGHNA and CDR2 YSLEER come from the germline V gene. Trimming removed 0 bases from V and 8 bases from J; junction bases left unmatched: 9. The CDR3 sequence is CASSQEFGTSSDEQFF. The CDR3 DNA follows: TGCGCCAGCAGCCAAGAGTTTGGGACTAGTAGTGATGAGCAGTTCTTC.

The chain uses TRBV2 and TRBJ2-3; D not certain. The V gene lost 1 base and the J gene lost 0 bases, with 8 bases spanning the gap. Germline-derived CDR1 and CDR2 are SNHLY and FYNNEI. The CDR3 is made up of 15 amino acids. In DNA, the CDR3 is TGTGCCAGCAGTGAAGACAGTACTAGCACAGATACGCAGTATTTT. This gives the protein CASSEDSTSTDTQYF.

This clone was recorded once. The gene calls are TRBV7-2 and TRBJ2-6; 7 nucleotides agree with TRBD1. The CDR3 is made up of 14 amino acids. CDR1 is SGHTA and CDR2 is FQGNSA in the germline V gene. V lost 8 bases to trimming and J lost 4 bases; unmatched junction nucleotides: 5. As DNA, the CDR3 is TGTGCCAGCGCACAGGGGTCAGGGGCCAACGTCCTGACTTTC. Amino acid sequence: CASAQGSGANVLTF.

CDR3 in DNA: TGTGCCAGCAGCTTGGACAGGCGGCACGAGCAGTACTTC. Its protein product is CASSLDRRHEQYF. The chain links TRBV5-6 to TRBJ2-7, with D possibly matching TRBD1 (5 bases). Germline lookup yields CDR1 SGHDT and CDR2 YYEEEE. The CDR3 loop spans 13 amino acids. Trimming took 0 bases from V and 5 from J, leaving 9 bases between them.

To note about this clone: Germline and junction disagree at one end, which may indicate a read error. The genes are TRBV7-7 and TRBJ2-2; D may be TRBD1 (7 bases). The germline gives CDR1 SSHAT, CDR2 FNYEAQ (reference sequence). The CDR3 spans 16 residues. CDR3 in amino acids: CASSYGTAGTGGELFF. DNA for the CDR3: TGTGCTAGCAGCTATGGGACAGCGGGTACGGGCGGGGAGCTGTTTTTT.

The gene calls are TRBV6-5 and TRBJ1-2; D unresolved. Germline CDR1 is MNHEY and CDR2 is SVGAGI. V lost 3 bases to trimming and J lost 4 bases, with 12 bases between them. The CDR3 has 14 amino acids. CDR3 residues: CASSYSPPGYGYTF. The CDR3 DNA sequence: TGTGCCAGCAGTTATTCCCCTCCGGGCTATGGCTACACCTTC.

This chain joins TRBV30 and TRBJ1-1, with D perhaps TRBD1 (5 bases). This CDR3 contains 13 residues. Germline loops: CDR1 GTSNPN, CDR2 SVGIG (reference sequence). Trimming left V 1 base short and J 1 base short, with 7 bases between. As DNA, the CDR3 is TGTGCCTGGAGTGCGACAGCGAACACTGAAGCTTTCTTT. Encoded protein: CAWSATANTEAFF.

The rearrangement uses TRBV19 and TRBJ1-1; D remains unclear. This CDR3 comprises 11 residues. V lost 11 bases and J lost 0, with 7 bases in between. The germline V gene has CDR1 LNHDA and CDR2 SQIVND (reference sequence). The CDR3 nucleotides are TGTGCCGCCAGGTTGAACACTGAAGCTTTCTTT. Amino acids: CAARLNTEAFF.

V usage is TRBV2 and J usage is TRBJ2-3; D is undetermined. CDR3 length equals 14 residues. Germline assignment: CDR1 SNHLY and CDR2 FYNNEI. V lost 1 base, J lost 7 bases, and 12 bases lay in between. Here the CDR3 reads CASSEGVAVNTQYF. For the CDR3, the DNA is TGTGCCAGCAGTGAAGGGGTAGCTGTCAATACGCAGTATTTT.

This chain connects TRBV27 to TRBJ1-6; 7 nucleotides agree with TRBD1. Trimming at V came to 3 bases and at J to 6 bases, leaving 8 bases not matched to a gene. The CDR3 length is 16 residues. Germline CDR1 and CDR2: MNHEY and SMNVEV (reference sequence). This chain's CDR3 is CASSFVQGSGNSPLHF. The DNA of the CDR3 is TGTGCCAGCAGTTTCGTACAGGGGTCGGGTAATTCACCCCTCCACTTT.